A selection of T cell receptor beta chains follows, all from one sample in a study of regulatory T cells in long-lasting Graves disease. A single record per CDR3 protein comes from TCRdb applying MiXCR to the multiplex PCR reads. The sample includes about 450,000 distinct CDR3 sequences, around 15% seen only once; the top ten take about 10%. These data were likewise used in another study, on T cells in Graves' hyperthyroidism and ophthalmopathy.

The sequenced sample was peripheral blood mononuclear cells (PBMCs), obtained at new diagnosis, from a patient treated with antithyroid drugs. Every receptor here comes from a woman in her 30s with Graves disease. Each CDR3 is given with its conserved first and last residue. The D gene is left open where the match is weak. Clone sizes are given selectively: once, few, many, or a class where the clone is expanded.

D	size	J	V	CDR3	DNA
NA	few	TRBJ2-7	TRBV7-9	CASSSTTEPNEQYF	TGTGCCAGCAGCTCAACGACAGAGCCGAACGAGCAGTACTTC
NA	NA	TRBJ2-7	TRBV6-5	CASSYPGLPSYEQYF	TGTGCCAGCAGTTACCCAGGCCTTCCCTCCTACGAGCAGTACTTC
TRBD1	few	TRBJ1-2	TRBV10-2	CASSVGQLGYTF	TGCGCCAGCAGCGTGGGACAGCTTGGCTACACCTTC
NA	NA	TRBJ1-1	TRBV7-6	CASSLDTQTEAFF	TGTGCCAGCAGCTTAGATACCCAGACTGAAGCTTTCTTT
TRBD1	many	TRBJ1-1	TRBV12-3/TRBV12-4	CASSVGQGWTEAFF	TGTGCCAGCAGCGTAGGACAGGGGTGGACTGAAGCTTTCTTT
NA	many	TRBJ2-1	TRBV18	CASSPPGPYNEQFF	TGTGCCAGCTCACCACCAGGACCCTACAATGAGCAGTTCTTC
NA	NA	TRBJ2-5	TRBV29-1	CSARRSGEETQYF	TGCAGCGCTAGGCGTAGCGGCGAAGAGACCCAGTACTTC
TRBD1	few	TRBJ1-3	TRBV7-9	CASSYYRGSGNTIYF	TGTGCCAGCAGCTACTACAGGGGTTCTGGAAACACCATATATTTT
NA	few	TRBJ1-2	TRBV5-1	CASSSDPRGGKNYGYTF	TGCGCCAGCAGCTCGGACCCTAGGGGAGGGAAAAACTATGGCTACACCTTC
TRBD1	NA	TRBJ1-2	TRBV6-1	CASSRDRLNYGYTF	TGTGCCAGTTCCCGGGACAGACTCAACTATGGCTACACCTTC
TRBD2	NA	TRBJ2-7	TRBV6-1	CASSQTSGRTYEQYF	TGTGCCAGCAGTCAGACTAGCGGGAGGACCTACGAGCAGTACTTC
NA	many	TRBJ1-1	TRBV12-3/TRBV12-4	CASSLRGWNTEAFF	TGTGCCAGCAGTTTAAGGGGATGGAACACTGAAGCTTTCTTT
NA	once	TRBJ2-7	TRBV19	CASGITFNGGYEQYF	TGTGCCAGTGGAATTACCTTCAACGGCGGCTACGAGCAGTACTTC
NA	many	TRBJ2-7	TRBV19	CASSTGGGVRYEQYF	TGTGCCAGTAGCACAGGTGGGGGAGTCCGATACGAGCAGTACTTC
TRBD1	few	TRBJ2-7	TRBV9	CASSLLSRAIQGEQYF	TGTGCCAGCAGCTTGTTAAGTAGAGCAATACAGGGGGAGCAGTACTTC
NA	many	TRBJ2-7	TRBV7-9	CASSPSGPLSYEQYF	TGTGCCAGCAGCCCGTCGGGACCTCTTTCCTACGAGCAGTACTTC
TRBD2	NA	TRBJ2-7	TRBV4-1	CASSQLLARQRYEQYF	TGCGCCAGCAGCCAGCTACTAGCGCGGCAACGCTACGAGCAGTACTTC
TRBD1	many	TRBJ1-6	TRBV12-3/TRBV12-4	CASSINRGLNSPLHF	TGTGCCAGCAGTATCAACAGGGGGCTTAATTCACCCCTCCACTTT